This T cell receptor beta chain was retrieved from a study of shared clonotypes between healthy human individuals (dated by TCRdb to about 2020). For the study in its entirety: A few men and two women, aged 18 to 49 years, made up the cohort. For each donor, three plates each were used for CD4 naive and CD4 memory, two plates were used for CD8 naive, and one plate was used for CD8 memory. To estimate repertoire size and how much clonotype sharing occurs between individuals, the study deeply sequenced the blood TCR repertoires of several healthy adults. Libraries were prepared and TCR repertoires were sequenced by different laboratories using diverse techniques, in order to increase sequencing depth and limit assay-specific biases. Between about 0.85 and 9.5 billion PBMCs per donor were obtained by leukapheresis. Study-wide findings and limitations: Because the study included only a small number of donors, the genetic and exposure-history diversity represented was limited. Larger estimated clonotype richness was generally found for naive subsets than for memory subsets. Sampling was restricted to blood, and TCR repertoires in tissue are likely to differ from TCR repertoires in blood. Compared with non-shared clonotypes, the clonotypes found in all four sorted-subset donors had higher generation probabilities. Incomplete sequencing was indicated by rarefaction of sorted-subset datasets, despite the large sequencing depth. Pairwise subsampling indicated that sequencing depth was expected to affect the degree of clonotype sharing among donors. Sharing across several donors was observed for around 5% of naive CD4, less than 4% of naive CD8, over 2% of memory CD4, and 0.4% of memory CD8 clonotypes.

Donors were healthy HIV-negative adults with no recently reported acute infections or vaccinations. All donors were Caucasian adults living in Nashville, Tennessee, USA. Magnetic negative selection was used to enrich CD4+ T cells, after which naive cells were positively selected on CD45RA and the negative fraction became the memory subset. Blood was collected by leukapheresis, and PBMCs were isolated by Ficoll-Histopaque density gradient centrifugation and then cryopreserved in liquid nitrogen vapor phase. Purity and quantity of every magnetically sorted T cell population were checked by analytical flow cytometry. Each sorted fraction had its genomic DNA isolated and then quantified by UV absorbance on a Nanodrop 2000c. Using the deep immunoSEQ assay, TCR CDR3 regions were amplified from genomic DNA by multiplex PCR. Genomic DNA extracted from each cell subset was distributed evenly over all wells of several immunoSEQ 96-well plates, and each plate served as one replicate. For sorted subsets, approximately 200 ng of genomic DNA, equivalent to about 30,000 T cell genomes, went into each replicate PCR. Purified libraries were quantified with a Qubit 3.0 fluorometer, sized on a Bioanalyzer 2100, and re-quantified with the KAPA Library Quantification kit. Every immunoSEQ 96-well plate was sequenced on a separate single-read 150-cycle Illumina NextSeq 550 flow cell. The study's own analysis went as follows. Because only junctional sequences without quality scores were contained in the immunoSEQ output, filtering matching that applied to full-length reads could not be performed. To assign V/J genes and CDR3, sequences were annotated using PyIR, a Python wrapper for IgBLAST v1.9, with IMGT germline references. Reads were removed for weak V/J assignments (E-value above 1e-6), missing CDR3, stop codons, out-of-frame junctions, or ambiguous translated residues. A V3J clonotype was defined by an identical inferred V gene, J gene, and CDR3 amino acid sequence. To compute the percentage overlap between repertoires, the number of shared unique clonotypes was divided by the size of the smaller repertoire. Repertoire richness was assessed with RTK rarefaction, the Chao1 estimator, and Recon v2.1 estimates of unobserved clonotypes. Generation probabilities for all TCRbeta clonotypes obtained by the gDNA method from a handful of donors were computed using OLGA. TCRdb took over this immuneACCESS table, retaining in-frame rearrangements with V and J assigned. Such tables are incomplete; in checked studies, under half of the missing clones stem from an unresolved V gene, and the remainder is unexplained. D and trimming were read from the DNA, whereas the V and J calls and clone size are those reported in that table. Here the sample has some 1 million clones; around 75% occur a single time. The ten top clones hold approximately 1.5% of the sample.

V and J lose 2 bases and 6 bases, and a span of 4 bases separates them. From a lookup of the germline V gene, CDR1 and CDR2 are KGHSH and LQKENI. The CDR3 goes from the cysteine to the phenylalanine over 12 residues. The read is trimmed to its CDR3 DNA, 36 bases read in frame from base 1. This clone occurred once. No cognate antigen has been identified for it. No base quality information exists; no much larger clone differs at one position. The sequence is built from TRBV18 and TRBJ2-2, with the D gene uncertain. The sequence was collected from a man between 18 and 35 years old in good health. The specimen was memory CD4+ T cells sorted from blood. The sample's cell subset or site, from its label and the paper: CD45RA-negative fraction. The nucleotides read TGTGCCAGCTCACCAGTTCCCGGGGAGCTGTTTTTT. It translates to CASSPVPGELFF. Supplemented by the reference TRBV18 and TRBJ2-2 proteins around the CDR3, the complete variable domain is NAGVMQNPRHLVRRRGQEARLRCSPMKGHSHVYWYRQLPEEGLKFMVYLQKENIIDESGMPKERFSAEFPKEGPSILRIQQVVRGDSAAYFCASSPVPGELFFGEGSRLTVL.